The rows below give T cell receptor beta chains drawn from one sample of a study of response to subunit inactivated influenza vaccine. MiXCR was run by TCRdb on the RT-PCR reads, yielding one entry per CDR3 protein. Altogether about 520,000 distinct CDR3 sequences are present, less than 7.5% being singletons, with the ten largest covering about an eighth. The specimen was PBMCs from blood, collected roughly 24 months after vaccination. These receptor sequences come from a man aged 50 to 69 who received an inactivated influenza vaccine. Both conserved end residues are part of each CDR3. The D gene is left open where the match is weak. Clone size is not always given. Where it is, it says once, few, many or a class for expanded clones.

abundance	v_gene	j_gene	d_gene	CDR3aa	CDR3nt
many	TRBV2	TRBJ1-5	TRBD1	CASSGTGLNQPQHF	TGTGCCAGCAGTGGGACAGGGCTTAATCAGCCCCAGCATTTT
-	TRBV7-2	TRBJ2-7	TRBD2	CASSFLAGDSYEQYF	TGTGCCAGCAGCTTCCTAGCGGGAGATTCCTACGAGCAGTACTTC
few	TRBV5-5	TRBJ2-5	-	CASSKPRDRETQYF	TGTGCCAGCAGCAAACCGAGGGATCGAGAGACCCAGTACTTC
few	TRBV28	TRBJ2-3	-	CASRLLTGSSTDTQYF	TGTGCCAGCAGATTATTGACGGGGTCTAGCACAGATACGCAGTATTTT
many	TRBV11-2	TRBJ2-2	TRBD2	CASSLDLPGLAGNTGELFF	TGTGCCAGCAGCTTAGATCTCCCCGGACTAGCGGGAAACACCGGGGAGCTGTTTTTT
few	TRBV12-3/TRBV12-4	TRBJ2-3	-	CASNRRTDTQYF	TGTGCCAGCAACCGACGCACAGATACGCAGTATTTT
-	TRBV4-1	TRBJ2-3	TRBD2	CASSHPTPGTSGSRATQYF	TGCGCCAGCAGCCATCCCACACCCGGGACTAGCGGGAGTAGGGCTACGCAGTATTTT
-	TRBV3-1	TRBJ2-5	-	CASSQAQETQYF	TGTGCCAGCAGCCAAGCTCAAGAGACCCAGTACTTC
-	TRBV7-8	TRBJ2-7	TRBD2	CASSLDRRESHEQYF	TGTGCCAGCAGCTTAGACCGGCGGGAGTCCCACGAGCAGTACTTC
many	TRBV20-1	TRBJ1-1	-	CSAPPWTGTEAFF	TGCAGTGCTCCCCCCTGGACGGGCACTGAAGCTTTCTTT
many	TRBV5-5	TRBJ1-1	-	CASSAVWGLVYTEAFF	TGTGCCAGCAGCGCCGTCTGGGGGCTTGTTTACACTGAAGCTTTCTTT
many	TRBV11-1	TRBJ2-2	-	CASSFNRDGELFF	TGTGCCAGCAGCTTCAATCGGGACGGGGAGCTGTTTTTT
many	TRBV27	TRBJ2-1	-	CASSLLSVGGNEQFF	TGTGCCAGCAGTTTATTATCGGTGGGGGGAAATGAGCAGTTCTTC
-	TRBV20-1	TRBJ2-1	TRBD2	CSARDSLAASYNEQFF	TGCAGTGCTAGAGATTCACTAGCGGCCTCCTACAATGAGCAGTTCTTC
few	TRBV29-1	TRBJ1-2	-	CSVEGGLQSLYGYTF	TGCAGCGTTGAGGGCGGGCTTCAATCCCTCTATGGCTACACCTTC
few	TRBV28	TRBJ2-7	-	CASSPPWGHEQYF	TGTGCCAGCAGCCCTCCGTGGGGCCACGAGCAGTACTTC
-	TRBV30	TRBJ1-5	-	CAWSVGQINRPQHF	TGTGCCTGGAGTGTAGGACAGATAAATCGGCCCCAGCATTTT
-	TRBV6-1	TRBJ2-7	-	CASRRQGGVGPYEQYF	TGTGCCAGCAGACGCCAGGGGGGGGTGGGCCCCTACGAGCAGTACTTC
-	TRBV11-1	TRBJ2-6	TRBD2	CASSFGLDRGHSSGANVLTF	TGTGCCAGCAGTTTCGGACTAGACCGAGGTCACTCCTCTGGGGCCAACGTCCTGACTTTC
many	TRBV12-3/TRBV12-4	TRBJ2-1	TRBD2	CASRTSGGAHEQFF	TGTGCCAGCCGGACTAGCGGGGGGGCACATGAGCAGTTCTTC
many	TRBV12-3/TRBV12-4	TRBJ2-1	-	CASSLKYNEQFF	TGTGCCAGCAGTTTAAAATACAATGAGCAGTTCTTC
few	TRBV6-2/TRBV6-3	TRBJ2-2	-	CASIFGGELFF	TGTGCCAGCATATTTGGCGGGGAGCTGTTTTTT
many	TRBV5-1	TRBJ2-5	-	CASSTGLVQETQYF	TGCGCCAGCAGCACGGGACTGGTCCAAGAGACCCAGTACTTC
-	TRBV27	TRBJ2-7	TRBD1	CASSSGGIEQYF	TGTGCCAGCAGTTCAGGGGGAATCGAGCAGTACTTC
many	TRBV7-2	TRBJ1-2	TRBD1	CASSLHGQGDNYGYTF	TGTGCCAGCAGCTTACACGGACAGGGGGATAACTATGGCTACACCTTC
few	TRBV6-6	TRBJ2-1	-	CASSYGRNEQFF	TGTGCCAGCAGTTACGGACGGAATGAGCAGTTCTTC
few	TRBV4-3	TRBJ2-7	TRBD1	CASSQDRGTGEEQYF	TGCGCCAGCAGCCAAGATCGCGGGACAGGGGAAGAGCAGTACTTC
-	TRBV20-1	TRBJ2-7	-	CSASWNSYEQYF	TGCAGTGCTAGCTGGAACTCCTACGAGCAGTACTTC
-	TRBV4-2	TRBJ2-5	-	CASSQDLMVETQYF	TGTGCCAGCAGCCAAGATTTGATGGTGGAGACCCAGTACTTC
-	TRBV4-2	TRBJ2-1	TRBD2	CASSQDPLKRGYYNEQFF	TGTGCCAGCAGCCAAGATCCTTTGAAGCGGGGATACTACAATGAGCAGTTCTTC
-	TRBV20-1	TRBJ2-3	TRBD2	CSASGRHTDTQYF	TGCAGTGCTAGCGGGAGGCACACAGATACGCAGTATTTT
many	TRBV4-1	TRBJ2-7	-	CASSQVDMGLSLSYEQYF	TGCGCCAGCAGCCAAGTAGACATGGGACTTAGCCTCTCCTACGAGCAGTACTTC
many	TRBV20-1	TRBJ2-3	TRBD2	CSATPGLDGGVVQYF	TGCAGTGCCACCCCGGGACTAGATGGGGGCGTGGTGCAGTATTTT
many	TRBV12-3/TRBV12-4	TRBJ2-3	-	CASSEVRAQYF	TGTGCCAGCAGCGAAGTAAGGGCGCAGTATTTT
few	TRBV15	TRBJ1-6	-	CATSRTVNSPLHF	TGTGCCACCAGCAGGACAGTCAATTCACCCCTCCACTTT
-	TRBV7-6	TRBJ1-3	TRBD1	CASSARQGPGNTIYF	TGTGCCAGCAGCGCCCGACAGGGGCCTGGAAACACCATATATTTT
-	TRBV7-9	TRBJ2-1	-	CASSLAVDRYNEQFF	TGTGCCAGCAGCTTAGCCGTTGACAGATACAATGAGCAGTTCTTC
few	TRBV6-1	TRBJ2-7	TRBD1	CASTGTGRTYEQYF	TGTGCCAGCACTGGGACAGGGCGCACCTACGAGCAGTACTTC
-	TRBV18	TRBJ1-1	TRBD1	CASYTGVNTEAFF	TGTGCCAGCTACACAGGGGTGAACACTGAAGCTTTCTTT
few	TRBV4-1	TRBJ2-1	-	CASSSIRDNEQFF	TGCGCCAGCAGCTCCATTAGGGACAATGAGCAGTTCTTC
few	TRBV20-1	TRBJ2-3	-	CSASRDPGTQYF	TGCAGTGCTAGCCGGGACCCCGGGACGCAGTATTTT
few	TRBV20-1	TRBJ2-7	-	CSARVWGGEQYF	TGCAGTGCTAGAGTGTGGGGCGGCGAGCAGTACTTC
-	TRBV9	TRBJ2-5	TRBD2	CASSAQPAGAGETQYF	TGTGCCAGCAGCGCCCAACCAGCGGGAGCGGGAGAGACCCAGTACTTC
-	TRBV4-2	TRBJ2-5	-	CASSQETGLETQYF	TGTGCCAGCAGCCAAGAAACAGGTTTGGAGACCCAGTACTTC
many	TRBV12-3/TRBV12-4	TRBJ2-2	-	CASSLEQNTGELFF	TGTGCCAGCAGTTTGGAGCAGAACACCGGGGAGCTGTTTTTT
many	TRBV12-3/TRBV12-4	TRBJ2-7	-	CASSLLQSEQYF	TGTGCCAGCAGTTTACTTCAGAGCGAGCAGTACTTC
-	TRBV19	TRBJ2-3	TRBD2	CASSNGLAGARDTQYF	TGTGCCAGTAGTAACGGACTAGCGGGAGCTAGAGATACGCAGTATTTT
-	TRBV30	TRBJ2-1	-	CAWSRQYNEQFF	TGTGCCTGGAGTAGACAGTACAATGAGCAGTTCTTC
many	TRBV7-2	TRBJ2-7	TRBD2	CASSPWVLAGGYEQYF	TGTGCCAGCAGCCCATGGGTATTAGCGGGAGGCTACGAGCAGTACTTC
few	TRBV7-2	TRBJ1-3	-	CASSPPGARSGNTIYF	TGTGCCAGCAGCCCGCCGGGCGCCCGCTCTGGAAACACCATATATTTT
few	TRBV5-4	TRBJ2-7	TRBD2	CASSPGGSGEQYF	TGTGCCAGCAGCCCCGGGGGGTCGGGCGAGCAGTACTTC
-	TRBV11-1	TRBJ2-7	TRBD2	CASSLAGLAIYEQYF	TGTGCCAGCAGCTTGGCGGGACTAGCGATTTACGAGCAGTACTTC
many	TRBV9	TRBJ2-1	-	CASSQVSSYNEQFF	TGTGCCAGCAGCCAAGTAAGCTCCTACAATGAGCAGTTCTTC
-	TRBV7-2	TRBJ1-2	-	CASSSQPGVDYGYTF	TGTGCCAGCAGCTCGCAGCCAGGGGTCGACTATGGCTACACCTTC
-	TRBV10-3	TRBJ2-1	TRBD2	CAIRGTSEGVSYNEQFF	TGTGCCATCAGAGGGACTAGCGAAGGAGTCTCCTACAATGAGCAGTTCTTC
few	TRBV6-5	TRBJ1-1	-	CASSLGPRGEAFF	TGTGCCAGCAGTTTGGGGCCAAGGGGTGAAGCTTTCTTT
-	TRBV10-2	TRBJ2-1	TRBD2	CASSESTPAGGPYEQFF	TGCGCCAGCAGTGAGTCCACGCCGGCGGGGGGGCCGTATGAGCAGTTCTTC
few	TRBV20-1	TRBJ1-4	-	CSAPSGRATNEKLFF	TGCAGTGCACCCTCGGGCCGTGCAACTAATGAAAAACTGTTTTTT
-	TRBV7-2	TRBJ2-3	-	CASSLAFRGREADTQYF	TGTGCCAGCAGCTTAGCTTTTAGGGGTCGAGAAGCAGATACGCAGTATTTT
-	TRBV11-2	TRBJ1-1	-	CASSLGGYRVEVDTEAFF	TGTGCCAGCAGCTTAGGGGGGTACAGGGTAGAGGTTGACACTGAAGCTTTCTTT